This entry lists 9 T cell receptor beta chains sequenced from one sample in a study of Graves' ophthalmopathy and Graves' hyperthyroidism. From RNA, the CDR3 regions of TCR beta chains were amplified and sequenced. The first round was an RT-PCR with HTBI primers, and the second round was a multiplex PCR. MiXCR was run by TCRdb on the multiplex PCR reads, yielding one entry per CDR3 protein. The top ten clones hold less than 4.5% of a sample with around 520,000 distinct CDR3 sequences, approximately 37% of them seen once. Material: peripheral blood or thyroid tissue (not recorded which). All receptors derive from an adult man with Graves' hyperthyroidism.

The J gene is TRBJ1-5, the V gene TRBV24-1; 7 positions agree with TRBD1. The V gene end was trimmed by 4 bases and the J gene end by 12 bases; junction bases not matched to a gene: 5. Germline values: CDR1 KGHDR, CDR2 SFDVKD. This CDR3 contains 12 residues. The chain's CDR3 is CATSDLGQNQHF. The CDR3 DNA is TGTGCCACCAGTGACCTGGGACAGAACCAGCATTTT.

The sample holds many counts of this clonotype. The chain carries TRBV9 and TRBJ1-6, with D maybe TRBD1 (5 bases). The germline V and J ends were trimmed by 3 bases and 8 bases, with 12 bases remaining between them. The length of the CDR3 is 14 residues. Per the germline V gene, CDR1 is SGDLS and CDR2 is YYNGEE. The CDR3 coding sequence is TGTGCCAGCAGCGAGGGGTGGGCGGATTCACCCCTCCACTTT. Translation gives CASSEGWADSPLHF.

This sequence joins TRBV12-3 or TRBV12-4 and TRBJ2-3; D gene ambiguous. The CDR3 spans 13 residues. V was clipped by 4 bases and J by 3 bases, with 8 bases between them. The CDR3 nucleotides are TGTGCCAGCAGTTCAGCGCTGACAGATACGCAGTATTTT. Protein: CASSSALTDTQYF.

The CDR3 sequence: CASSRKDRASTEAFF. The CDR3 DNA is TGCGCCAGCAGTCGCAAGGACAGGGCGAGCACTGAAGCTTTCTTT. The rearrangement links TRBV10-1 to TRBJ1-1; TRBD1 agrees at 8 bases. This CDR3 is 15 amino acids long. V shed 5 bases and J 4 bases; nucleotides not matched to a gene: 9. Per germline, CDR1 WNHNN and CDR2 SYGVQD (reference sequence).

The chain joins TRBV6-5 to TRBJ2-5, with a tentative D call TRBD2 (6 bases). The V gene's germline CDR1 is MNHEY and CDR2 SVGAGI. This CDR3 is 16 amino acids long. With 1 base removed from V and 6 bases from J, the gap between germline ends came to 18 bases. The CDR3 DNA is TGTGCCAGCAGTTACTTCCGGGGGACCGGCAAGAAGACCCAGTACTTC. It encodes CASSYFRGTGKKTQYF.

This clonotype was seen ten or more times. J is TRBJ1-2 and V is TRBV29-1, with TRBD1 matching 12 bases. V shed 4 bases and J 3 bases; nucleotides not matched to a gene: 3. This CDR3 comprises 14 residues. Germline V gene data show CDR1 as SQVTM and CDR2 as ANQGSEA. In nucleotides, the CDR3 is TGCAGCGTTGCGGGGACAGGGGGCGACTATGGCTACACCTTC. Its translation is CSVAGTGGDYGYTF.

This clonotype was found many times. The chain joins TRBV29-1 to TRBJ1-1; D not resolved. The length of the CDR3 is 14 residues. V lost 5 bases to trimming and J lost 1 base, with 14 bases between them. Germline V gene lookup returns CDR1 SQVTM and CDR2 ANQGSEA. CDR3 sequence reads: CSVRSVSSNTEAFF. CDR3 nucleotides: TGCAGCGTTCGTTCTGTTTCATCGAACACTGAAGCTTTCTTT.

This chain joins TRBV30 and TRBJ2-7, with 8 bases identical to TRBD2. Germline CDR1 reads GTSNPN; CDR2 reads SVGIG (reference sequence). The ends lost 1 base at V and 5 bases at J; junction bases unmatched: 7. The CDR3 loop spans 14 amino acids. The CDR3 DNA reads TGTGCCTGGAGTGGTCTAGCGGGTAAGGACGAGCAGTACTTC. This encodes CAWSGLAGKDEQYF.

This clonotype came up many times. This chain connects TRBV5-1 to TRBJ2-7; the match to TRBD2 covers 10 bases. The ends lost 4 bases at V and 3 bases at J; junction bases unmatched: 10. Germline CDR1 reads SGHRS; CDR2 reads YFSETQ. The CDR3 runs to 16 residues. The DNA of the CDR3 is TGCGCCAGCAGCAGATATGGAACTAGCGGGAACTACGAGCAGTACTTC. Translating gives CASSRYGTSGNYEQYF.